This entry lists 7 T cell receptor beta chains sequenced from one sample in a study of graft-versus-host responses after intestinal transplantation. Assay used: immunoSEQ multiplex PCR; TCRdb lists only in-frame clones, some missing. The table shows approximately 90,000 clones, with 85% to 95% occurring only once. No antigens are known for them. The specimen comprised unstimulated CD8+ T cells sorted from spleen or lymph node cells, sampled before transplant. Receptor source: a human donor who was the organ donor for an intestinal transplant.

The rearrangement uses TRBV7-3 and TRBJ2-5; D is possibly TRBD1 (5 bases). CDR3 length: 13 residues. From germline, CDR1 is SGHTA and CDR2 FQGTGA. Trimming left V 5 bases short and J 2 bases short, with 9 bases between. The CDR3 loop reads CASSPDKQETQYF. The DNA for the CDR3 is TGTGCCAGCAGCCCGGACAAGCAAGAGACCCAGTACTTC.

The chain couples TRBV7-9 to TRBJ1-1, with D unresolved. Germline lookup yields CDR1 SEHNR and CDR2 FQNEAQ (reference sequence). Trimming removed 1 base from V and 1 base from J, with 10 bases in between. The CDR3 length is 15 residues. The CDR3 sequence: CASSLEMERNTEAFF. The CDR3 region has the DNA TGTGCCAGCAGCTTAGAGATGGAGAGGAACACTGAAGCTTTCTTT.

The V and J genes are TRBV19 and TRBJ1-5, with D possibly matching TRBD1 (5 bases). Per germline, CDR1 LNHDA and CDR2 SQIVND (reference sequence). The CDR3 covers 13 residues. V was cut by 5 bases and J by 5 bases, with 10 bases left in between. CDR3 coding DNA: TGTGCCAGTAGTCACGGGACTTATCAGCCCCAGCATTTT. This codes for CASSHGTYQPQHF. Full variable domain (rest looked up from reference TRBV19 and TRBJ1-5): DGGITQSPKYLFRKEGQNVTLSCEQNLNHDAMYWYRQDPGQGLRLIYYSQIVNDFQKGDIAEGYSVSREKKESFPLTVTSAQKNPTAFYLCASSHGTYQPQHFGDGTRLSIL.

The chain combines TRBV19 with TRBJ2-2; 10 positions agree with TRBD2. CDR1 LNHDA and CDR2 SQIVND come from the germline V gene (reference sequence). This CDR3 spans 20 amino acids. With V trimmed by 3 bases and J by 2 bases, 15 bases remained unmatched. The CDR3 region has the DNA TGTGCCAGTAGTATCAGTCTGGGGCTTAGCGGGGGGCCCAACACCGGGGAGCTGTTTTTT. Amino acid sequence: CASSISLGLSGGPNTGELFF.

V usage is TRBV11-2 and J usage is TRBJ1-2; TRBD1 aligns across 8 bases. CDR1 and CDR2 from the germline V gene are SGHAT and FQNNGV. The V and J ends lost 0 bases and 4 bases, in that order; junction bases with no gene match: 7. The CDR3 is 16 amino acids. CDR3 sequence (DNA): TGTGCCAGCAGCTTAGATGGGACCGGGACAGGCTATGGCTACACCTTC. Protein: CASSLDGTGTGYGYTF.

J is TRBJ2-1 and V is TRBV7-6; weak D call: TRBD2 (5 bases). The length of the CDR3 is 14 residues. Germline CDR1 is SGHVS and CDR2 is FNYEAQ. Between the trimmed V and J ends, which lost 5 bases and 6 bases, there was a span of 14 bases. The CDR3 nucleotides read TGTGCCAGCAGCCCTCTGTCGGGGTCCAATGAGCAGTTCTTC. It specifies CASSPLSGSNEQFF.

Here the CDR3 reads CSVAQAGGLSGELFF. In nucleotides, the CDR3 is TGCAGCGTTGCTCAAGCGGGGGGGCTGAGCGGGGAGCTGTTTTTT. The rearrangement links TRBV29-1 to TRBJ2-2; 10 bases fit TRBD2. J lost 7 bases, V lost 4 bases, and 9 bases had no gene match. Germline V gene sequence: CDR1 SQVTM, CDR2 ANQGSEA. The CDR3 runs to 15 residues.